What follows are 30 T cell receptor beta chains derived from one specimen sequenced in a study of cytomegalovirus exposure and HLA in healthy donors (dated by TCRdb to the late 2010s). Library preparation employed the immunoSEQ multiplex PCR assay. A mixture of 60 forward primers for TCR Vbeta segments and 13 reverse primers for TCR Jbeta segments was used in the multiplex PCR. The immuneACCESS repertoire file appears here via TCRdb, limited to in-frame rearrangements. These files lack a portion of the clones; in checked studies, under half of the deficit traces to unresolved V genes, and the cause of the others is not known. For this sample there are approximately 140,000 clones; around two thirds appear just once. The ten top clones hold over 1.5% of the sample. The sample comprised PBMCs. The receptor set was obtained from a male donor in good health and CMV-seronegative.

CDR3 coding DNA: TGTGCCAGCAGCCTCCTGAACAGGGGGCACAACGAGCAGTACTTC. Amino acid sequence: CASSLLNRGHNEQYF. The rearrangement links TRBV27 to TRBJ2-7; 9 bases line up with TRBD1. V shed 6 bases, J shed 5 bases, and the junction held 11 bases outside the gene matches. Germline V gene data show CDR1 as MNHEY and CDR2 as SMNVEV (reference sequence). CDR3 size: 15 residues.

The chain uses TRBV14 and TRBJ2-7; possible D gene TRBD1, 6 bases. This CDR3 comprises 12 residues. Germline CDR1 reads SGHDN; CDR2 reads FVKESK. V lost 3 bases and J 4 bases, leaving 7 bases between the germline ends. The CDR3 reads CASSQQGYEQYF. Written as DNA, the CDR3 is TGTGCCAGCAGCCAGCAGGGGTACGAGCAGTACTTC.

This clone occurred once. This rearrangement joins TRBV7-3 to TRBJ1-6, with 11 positions matching TRBD1. This CDR3 contains 15 residues. CDR1 is SGHTA, CDR2 FQGTGA, per germline. The V segment lost 5 bases and the J segment 7 bases; nucleotides outside the gene matches: 4. CDR3 nucleotide sequence: TGTGCCAGCAGCCGGACAGGGGGCTTGAATTCACCCCTCCACTTT. As protein: CASSRTGGLNSPLHF.

The rearrangement joins TRBV7-9 to TRBJ1-3; TRBD1 matches 7 bases. Per germline, CDR1 SEHNR and CDR2 FQNEAQ (reference sequence). V dropped 4 bases and J dropped 0; count of bases not matched to a gene: 9. The CDR3 length is 17 residues. The CDR3 nucleotides are TGTGCCAGCAGCTCACTTGGGGGACAGCTCTCTGGAAACACCATATATTTT. Its protein product is CASSSLGGQLSGNTIYF.

The V call is TRBV5-6, the J call TRBJ2-3, with D tentatively TRBD2 (6 bases). The V gene's germline CDR1 is SGHDT and CDR2 YYEEEE. This CDR3 region has 13 residues. V lost 4 bases and J 6 bases, leaving 12 bases between the germline ends. CDR3: CASSVRRADTQYF. For the CDR3, the DNA is TGTGCCAGCAGCGTCAGGAGGGCCGATACGCAGTATTTT.

The chain recombines TRBV11-3 with TRBJ1-1; D gene ambiguous. The V gene's germline CDR1 is SGHNT and CDR2 YENEEA. With 7 bases removed from V and 5 bases from J, the gap between germline ends came to 8 bases. The CDR3 is 11 residues long. The CDR3 DNA is TGTGCCAGCATCGAGGGAACTGAAGCTTTCTTT. Its protein is CASIEGTEAFF. Supplemented by reference TRBV11-3 and TRBJ1-1, the full variable domain reads EAGVVQSPRYKIIEKKQPVAFWCNPISGHNTLYWYLQNLGQGPELLIRYENEEAVDDSQLPKDRFSAERLKGVDSTLKIQPAELGDSAVYLCASIEGTEAFFGQGTRLTVV.

This chain uses TRBV6-5 with TRBJ2-7; D might be TRBD2 (5 bases). V shed 2 bases and J shed 7 bases, with 12 bases lying between them. CDR1 is MNHEY, CDR2 SVGAGI, per germline. The CDR3 extends over 13 amino acids. The CDR3 protein is CASSYRRGGEQYF. CDR3 in DNA: TGTGCCAGCAGTTACCGCCGTGGCGGGGAGCAGTACTTC.

The rearrangement links TRBV7-9 to TRBJ2-4, with D possibly being TRBD2 (6 bases). V was shortened by 4 bases and J by 15 bases, with 25 bases between the two germline ends. CDR1 and CDR2 (germline): SEHNR, FQNEAQ (reference sequence). This CDR3 has 15 residues. Here the CDR3 DNA reads TGTGCCAGCAGCTGGACCCGAGGGACTGACCGTAAGCTGTACTTC. It yields the protein CASSWTRGTDRKLYF.

The chain recombines TRBV4-2 with TRBJ1-6; D not resolved. Germline CDR1 and CDR2: LGHNA and YNFKEQ. V was shortened by 2 bases and J by 8 bases, with 10 bases between the two germline ends. The CDR3 covers 14 residues. The CDR3, as DNA: TGTGCCAGCAGCCAACTTACAGTGGATTCACCCCTCCACTTT. Protein product: CASSQLTVDSPLHF.

The J gene is TRBJ2-2, the V gene TRBV4-1; a weak D match, TRBD2 (6 bases). CDR1 and CDR2 (germline): MGHRA, YSYEKL. Trimming took off 0 bases at V and 3 bases at J, with 8 bases between the two ends. The CDR3 runs 15 residues. Here the CDR3 reads CASSQDGTYTGELFF. The CDR3 DNA is TGCGCCAGCAGCCAAGACGGGACTTACACCGGGGAGCTGTTTTTT.

This clone was counted a single time. At the DNA level, this CDR3 is encoded by other sequences in the same sample as well. This sequence joins TRBV9 and TRBJ1-1, with D possibly being TRBD1 (6 bases). V lost 0 bases to trimming and J lost 8 bases, with 20 bases between them. The CDR3 consists of 16 residues. CDR1 and CDR2 (germline): SGDLS, YYNGEE. The CDR3 DNA reads as TGTGCCAGCAGCGTAGTAGAAGTCATCCAGGGGACCGAAGCTTTCTTT. Its translation: CASSVVEVIQGTEAFF.

This clone was seen just once. The CDR3 loop reads CASSFSDRVGGYTF. The CDR3 nucleotides read TGTGCCAGCAGCTTTAGTGACAGGGTTGGTGGCTACACCTTC. V is TRBV5-6 and J is TRBJ1-2; 7 bases agree with TRBD1. This CDR3 is 14 amino acids long. The germline gives CDR1 SGHDT, CDR2 YYEEEE. V was pared by 2 bases and J by 7 bases, with 8 bases of the junction left unmatched. The whole variable domain, filled in from reference TRBV5-6 and TRBJ1-2, reads DAGVTQSPTHLIKTRGQQVTLRCSPKSGHDTVSWYQQALGQGPQFIFQYYEEEERQRGNFPDRFSGHQFPNYSSELNVNALLLGDSALYLCASSFSDRVGGYTFGSGTRLTVV.

The CDR3 spells CASSSTSGGDNEQFF. CDR3 nucleotide sequence: TGTGCCAGCAGCTCCACTAGCGGGGGGGACAATGAGCAGTTCTTC. V gene TRBV13 combines with J gene TRBJ2-1; 13 bases match TRBD2. V gave up 4 bases and J gave up 5 bases; unmatched junction bases: 2. Germline V gene lookup returns CDR1 PRHDT and CDR2 FYEKMQ (reference sequence). The CDR3 extends over 15 amino acids.

The chain links TRBV27 to TRBJ2-7; TRBD2 matches 8 bases. Losses at the gene ends were 2 bases for V and 1 base for J; bases not matched to a gene: 1. CDR1 is MNHEY, CDR2 SMNVEV, per germline (reference sequence). The CDR3 extends over 14 amino acids. CDR3 coding DNA: TGTGCCAGCAGTTTAAGCGGGAGATCCTACGAGCAGTACTTC. This gives the protein CASSLSGRSYEQYF.

This clone has just one count. The J gene is TRBJ2-2, the V gene TRBV30; 12 bases fit TRBD2. CDR1 and CDR2 from the germline V gene are GTSNPN and SVGIG (reference sequence). V lost 3 bases, J lost 4 bases, and 6 bases stayed unmatched. The length of the CDR3 is 16 residues. The CDR3 nucleotides are TGTGCCTGGAGCGGACTAGCGGGGACCATCACCGGGGAGCTGTTTTTT. As protein: CAWSGLAGTITGELFF.

In regard to this clone: One end of the junction is discordant with germline, which a read error may explain. The V call is TRBV5-4, the J call TRBJ1-2; 10 bases line up with TRBD1. The CDR3 sequence is 13 residues long. CDR1 and CDR2 from the germline V gene are SGHNT and YYREEE (reference sequence). CDR3 sequence (DNA): TGTGCCAGCAGCTTGGCGGGACAGGGGAATTTCTATTTC. Protein: CASSLAGQGNFYF.

This clone occurred once. V and J are TRBV30 and TRBJ1-2; a weak D match, TRBD1 (5 bases). The CDR3 is 13 residues long. The V gene's germline CDR1 is GTSNPN and CDR2 SVGIG (reference sequence). V dropped 4 bases and J dropped 4 bases, with 13 bases sitting between them. CDR3 bases: TGTGCCTGGAACCCCCAGGGAAGCTATGGCTACACCTTC. This gives the protein CAWNPQGSYGYTF. The full variable domain, rest sourced from reference TRBV30 and TRBJ1-2, is SQTIHQWPATLVQPVGSPLSLECTVEGTSNPNLYWYRQAAGRGLQLLFYSVGIGQISSEVPQNLSASRPQDRQFILSSKKLLLSDSGFYLCAWNPQGSYGYTFGSGTRLTVV.

This clone appeared a few times. The rearrangement joins TRBV10-2 to TRBJ1-2; the D gene is possibly TRBD1 (5 bases). Germline loops: CDR1 WSHSY, CDR2 SAAADI. V was shortened by 0 bases and J by 7 bases, with 15 bases between the two germline ends. CDR3 size: 15 residues. Written as DNA, the CDR3 is TGCGCCAGCAGTGAGTCAGGAGGGTTTCAGGGTGGCTACACCTTC. Translated, it gives CASSESGGFQGGYTF.

The sample holds a few counts of this clone. This chain joins TRBV15 and TRBJ2-7; no reliable D call. CDR3 length: 15 residues. V dropped 1 base and J dropped 4 bases, with 14 bases sitting between them. Looked up from germline, CDR1 is LNHNV and CDR2 is YYDKDF (reference sequence). CDR3 sequence (DNA): TGTGCCACCAGCAGAGTGGGCGCCGGTCGGTACGAGCAGTACTTC. Amino acids: CATSRVGAGRYEQYF.

This clone appeared once. This sequence joins TRBV30 and TRBJ2-2; no firm D call. The CDR3 length is 13 residues. Trimming stripped 0 bases from V and 8 bases from J, with 10 bases between. Germline-derived CDR1 and CDR2 are GTSNPN and SVGIG (reference sequence). DNA for the CDR3: TGTGCCTGGAGTGTACGAGCTGTTGGGGAGCTGTTTTTT. Amino acids: CAWSVRAVGELFF. The variable domain in full, completed from reference TRBV30 and TRBJ2-2, reads SQTIHQWPATLVQPVGSPLSLECTVEGTSNPNLYWYRQAAGRGLQLLFYSVGIGQISSEVPQNLSASRPQDRQFILSSKKLLLSDSGFYLCAWSVRAVGELFFGEGSRLTVL.

This clone was seen more than once but under ten times. The rearrangement links TRBV5-1 to TRBJ2-7; 10 nucleotides agree with TRBD2. The germline CDR1 and CDR2 sequences are SGHRS and YFSETQ. This CDR3 comprises 14 residues. V shed 4 bases, J shed 2 bases, and the junction held 3 bases outside the gene matches. CDR3 bases: TGCGCCAGCAGCGCTAGCGGGGGTCCCTACGAGCAGTACTTC. It translates to CASSASGGPYEQYF.

This clone was found once. The chain recombines TRBV6-5 with TRBJ2-1; 8 bases line up with TRBD1. The ends lost 5 bases at V and 3 bases at J; junction bases unmatched: 3. This CDR3 has 14 amino acids. Germline CDR1 and CDR2: MNHEY and SVGAGI. The CDR3 nucleotides are TGTGCCAGCAGTGAACAGGGGGACTACAATGAGCAGTTCTTC. Translated, it gives CASSEQGDYNEQFF.

The chain has TRBV5-6 and TRBJ2-3; the match to TRBD2 covers 9 bases. Germline V gives CDR1 SGHDT, CDR2 YYEEEE. This CDR3 is built from 16 residues. V was clipped by 4 bases and J by 6 bases; unmatched bases: 12. DNA of the CDR3: TGTGCCAGCAGCGACCTAGCGGGGCTTGGGGGGGATACGCAGTATTTT. Its protein is CASSDLAGLGGDTQYF.

This clone was counted only a few times. CDR3 sequence: CASGLEGLAYNEQFF. The CDR3 DNA sequence: TGTGCTAGTGGTTTGGAAGGACTAGCCTACAATGAGCAGTTCTTC. The chain uses TRBV12-5 and TRBJ2-1, with 7 bases identical to TRBD2. V dropped 1 base and J dropped 2; count of bases not matched to a gene: 2. Looked up from germline, CDR1 is LGHNT and CDR2 is FRNRAP. The CDR3 is made up of 15 amino acids. Based on the CDR3 plus reference TRBV12-5 and TRBJ2-1, the full variable domain is DARVTQTPRHKVTEMGQEVTMRCQPILGHNTVFWYRQTMMQGLELLAYFRNRAPLDDSGMPKDRFSAEMPDATLATLKIQPSEPRDSAVYFCASGLEGLAYNEQFFGPGTRLTVL.

There are a few counts of this clone. J is TRBJ2-7 and V is TRBV27; tentative D call: TRBD1 (5 bases). The CDR3 covers 15 residues. CDR1 MNHEY and CDR2 SMNVEV come from the germline V gene (reference sequence). The V gene lost 5 bases and the J gene lost 0 bases, with 14 bases spanning the gap. The CDR3 loop reads CASSQTDASSYEQYF. In DNA form, the CDR3 reads TGTGCCAGCAGTCAGACAGATGCGAGCTCCTACGAGCAGTACTTC.

This clone was seen a single time. The V gene is TRBV4-2, the J gene TRBJ2-4; 9 nucleotides align to TRBD2. CDR1 LGHNA and CDR2 YNFKEQ come from the germline V gene. After removal of 3 bases from V and 4 bases from J, the junction contained 13 bases not matched to a gene. The CDR3 has 18 amino acids. The CDR3 loop is CASSQGAQSGGLKNIQYF. CDR3 nucleotides: TGTGCCAGCAGCCAGGGGGCACAAAGCGGGGGGCTTAAAAACATTCAGTACTTC.

This clone was picked up a small number of times. This chain joins TRBV20-1 and TRBJ2-4; tentative D call: TRBD1 (5 bases). Germline values: CDR1 DFQATT, CDR2 SNEGSKA (reference sequence). The ends were cut back, 3 bases at V and 11 bases at J, with 11 bases in the middle. The CDR3 is 11 amino acids. CDR3 DNA: TGCAGTGCTAGTACCCGACAGCTTCAGTACTTC. Protein sequence: CSASTRQLQYF.

The chain is built from TRBV5-4 and TRBJ1-1; D is perhaps TRBD1 (5 bases). The CDR3 length is 14 residues. From germline, CDR1 is SGHNT and CDR2 YYREEE (reference sequence). Trimming stripped 4 bases from V and 2 bases from J, with 12 bases between. In DNA, the CDR3 is TGTGCCAGCAGCACCCCCGACAGAAACACTGAAGCTTTCTTT. It codes for CASSTPDRNTEAFF.

About this clone: Relative to the germline gene, one junction end is altered; a read error may explain this. This chain joins TRBV6-1 and TRBJ2-7; 11 nucleotides match TRBD2. The CDR3 totals 16 residues. Germline V gene sequence: CDR1 MNHNS, CDR2 SASEGT. The CDR3: CARSESLAGGAYEQYF. The CDR3 coding sequence is TGTGCCCGCAGTGAATCGCTAGCGGGGGGCGCCTACGAGCAGTACTTC.

This chain links TRBV7-3 with TRBJ2-5; 10 bases fit TRBD1. This CDR3 is built from 13 residues. Germline CDR1 is SGHTA and CDR2 is FQGTGA. V dropped 4 bases and J dropped 5; count of bases not matched to a gene: 1. The CDR3 DNA reads TGTGCCAGCAGCTCGACAGGGGGCGAGACCCAGTACTTC. It specifies CASSSTGGETQYF.